This T cell receptor beta chain was obtained from a study of blood T cell repertoires in COVID-19. Overall study context: Acute-phase and convalescent COVID-19 samples originated in the United States, Italy and Spain. PBMCs, B-cell-depleted T cells, or T cells were the source of the cDNA or gDNA that made up the material.

CDR3 length: 13 amino acids. The V gene lost 5 bases and the J gene lost 5 bases, with 10 bases spanning the gap. Germline loops: CDR1 SNHLY, CDR2 FYNNEI. Generated by immunoSEQ multiplex PCR, the TCRdb table keeps only in-frame clones and is missing some. The sample consists of 25,000 to 30,000 clones, 89% of them appearing once. This TCR was recovered from a human donor in a cohort sampled during active COVID-19. The chain employs TRBV2 and TRBJ1-5; tentative D call: TRBD1 (6 bases). Sequences were obtained from peripheral blood. The CDR3 DNA reads TGTGCCAGCAGTTTACAGGGAGATCAGCCCCAGCATTTT. Translated: CASSLQGDQPQHF.